What follows are 20 T cell receptor beta chains derived from one specimen sequenced in a study of cytomegalovirus exposure and HLA in healthy donors. Primers included in the PCR were 60 Vbeta and 13 Jbeta primers. TCRdb's table, derived via immunoSEQ multiplex PCR, lists solely in-frame clones and lacks some. Here the sample spans nearly 200,000 clones, about 89% being singletons. The sequencing sample was made of PBMCs. The origin of the receptors is a man aged 25 to 45 in good health and CMV-seronegative.

J is TRBJ1-1 and V is TRBV18, with a weak D call TRBD1 (5 bases). This CDR3 has 13 residues. Looked up from germline, CDR1 is KGHSH and CDR2 is LQKENI. The germline V and J ends were trimmed by 6 bases and 0 bases, with 8 bases remaining between them. Written as DNA, the CDR3 is TGTGCCAGCTCCGGGGGATTGAACACTGAAGCTTTCTTT. It translates to CASSGGLNTEAFF.

The rearrangement uses TRBV28 and TRBJ2-3; 10 nucleotides line up with TRBD1. The CDR3 sequence is 15 residues long. Germline V gene data show CDR1 as MDHEN and CDR2 as SYDVKM. J lost 3 bases, V lost 5 bases, and 5 bases had no gene match. The CDR3 spells CASSRDRGRTDTQYF. CDR3 DNA: TGTGCCAGCAGTAGGGACAGGGGTCGGACAGATACGCAGTATTTT.

The CDR3 DNA is TGTGCCAGCAGCCATGGGAGCTCAAAGGTTGGCTACACCTTC. Its protein is CASSHGSSKVGYTF. The chain employs TRBV7-9 and TRBJ1-2; no clear D. V was clipped by 5 bases and J by 7 bases, with 17 bases between them. This CDR3 spans 14 amino acids. The germline gives CDR1 SEHNR, CDR2 FQNEAQ (reference sequence).

The chain recombines TRBV25-1 with TRBJ1-1; the D gene is possibly TRBD1 (5 bases). Deletions cut 6 bases from V and 4 bases from J, with 15 bases between. The CDR3 totals 14 residues. CDR1 is MGHDK and CDR2 is SYGVNS in the germline V gene. The CDR3 bases are TGTGCCAGCAGGACCACAGGCGGGAGCACTGAAGCTTTCTTT. Translation: CASRTTGGSTEAFF. Filled out from reference TRBV25-1 and TRBJ1-1, the complete variable domain reads EADIYQTPRYLVIGTGKKITLECSQTMGHDKMYWYQQDPGMELHLIHYSYGVNSTEKGDLSSESTVSRIRTEHFPLTLESARPSHTSQYLCASRTTGGSTEAFFGQGTRLTVV.

V usage is TRBV2 and J usage is TRBJ2-5, with a weak D call TRBD1 (6 bases). Germline CDR1 SNHLY, CDR2 FYNNEI. The CDR3 sequence is 13 residues long. V was trimmed by 7 bases and J by 4 bases, leaving 13 bases between them. CDR3: CASKKGEGETQYF. For the CDR3, the DNA is TGTGCCAGCAAAAAGGGGGAAGGAGAGACCCAGTACTTC.

This clone appeared a single time. The rearrangement joins TRBV4-2 to TRBJ1-3; 10 positions agree with TRBD1. This CDR3 has 16 amino acids. J was trimmed by 5 bases and V by 2 bases; bases with no gene match: 6. CDR1 and CDR2 (germline): LGHNA, YNFKEQ. CDR3 sequence: CASSQPGQGWRNTIYF. The CDR3 nucleotides are TGTGCCAGCAGCCAACCGGGACAGGGGTGGAGAAACACCATATATTTT.

The chain uses TRBV5-1 and TRBJ2-2; the D is unclear. Per germline, CDR1 SGHRS and CDR2 YFSETQ. The germline V and J ends were trimmed by 4 bases and 7 bases, with 5 bases remaining between them. This CDR3 is built from 11 residues. CDR3 nucleotide sequence: TGCGCCAGCAGCAAGCACGGGGAGCTGTTTTTT. Translation: CASSKHGELFF. The variable domain in full, with the rest retrieved from reference TRBV5-1 and TRBJ2-2, is KAGVTQTPRYLIKTRGQQVTLSCSPISGHRSVSWYQQTPGQGLQFLFEYFSETQRNKGNFPGRFSGRQFSNSRSEMNVSTLELGDSALYLCASSKHGELFFGEGSRLTVL.

This clone was detected once. The rearrangement uses TRBV7-2 and TRBJ2-5; possible D gene TRBD1, 6 bases. This CDR3 has 14 amino acids. Germline V lookup: CDR1 SGHTA, CDR2 FQGNSA. Trimming took 1 base from V and 4 from J, leaving 10 bases between them. CDR3 loop: CASSLGTGTETQYF. The CDR3 DNA reads TGTGCCAGCAGCTTAGGAACAGGGACAGAGACCCAGTACTTC.

This clone was seen a single time. The V and J genes are TRBV27 and TRBJ2-1, with 8 bases that match TRBD1. Trimming at V came to 2 bases and at J to 2 bases, leaving 5 bases not matched to a gene. CDR3 length: 16 residues. CDR1 MNHEY and CDR2 SMNVEV come from the germline V gene (reference sequence). CDR3 nucleotide sequence: TGTGCCAGCAGTTTAAAGGGACAGGTCACCTACAATGAGCAGTTCTTC. Protein sequence: CASSLKGQVTYNEQFF.

The chain carries TRBV5-5 and TRBJ2-1; TRBD2 agrees at 13 bases. This CDR3 comprises 15 residues. CDR1 SGHKS and CDR2 YYEKEE come from the germline V gene (reference sequence). Losses at the gene ends were 2 bases for V and 7 bases for J; bases not matched to a gene: 3. The CDR3 sequence: CASSLLAGGPNEQFF. The CDR3 DNA reads as TGTGCCAGCAGCTTACTAGCGGGGGGGCCGAATGAGCAGTTCTTC.

CDR3 amino acids: CASSSDRGETQYF. The CDR3 DNA is TGTGCCAGCAGCTCCGACAGGGGAGAGACCCAGTACTTC. V usage is TRBV7-2 and J usage is TRBJ2-5; 8 bases map to TRBD1. Trimming cost V 4 bases and J 4 bases; bases outside gene matches: 2. Germline V CDR1 and CDR2: SGHTA, FQGNSA. CDR3 size: 13 residues.

This clone was seen a few times. V gene TRBV11-2 combines with J gene TRBJ2-2, with 12 bases fitting TRBD2. With 4 bases clipped from V and 4 bases from J, the junction kept 7 bases outside the gene matches. The CDR3 runs 17 residues. Germline assignment: CDR1 SGHAT and CDR2 FQNNGV. The CDR3, as DNA: TGTGCCAGCAGCTCGCAACTAGCGGGGGGCCTCACCGGGGAGCTGTTTTTT. Protein product: CASSSQLAGGLTGELFF.

This clone was seen a few times. J is TRBJ2-7 and V is TRBV2, with 8 positions matching TRBD1. J was trimmed by 6 bases and V by 10 bases; bases with no gene match: 8. Germline V gene lookup returns CDR1 SNHLY and CDR2 FYNNEI. The CDR3 extends over 12 amino acids. The CDR3 reads CATTTGGGEQYF. DNA for the CDR3: TGTGCCACCACAACAGGGGGAGGCGAGCAGTACTTC.

The chain employs TRBV2 and TRBJ2-2; 9 bases fit TRBD1. J lost 4 bases, V lost 5 bases, and 14 bases had no gene match. The CDR3 length is 18 residues. CDR1 is SNHLY, CDR2 FYNNEI, per germline. The CDR3 region has the DNA TGTGCCAGCAGTCCAGGACAGGGGCTACAGTCTAGCACCGGGGAGCTGTTTTTT. Encoded protein: CASSPGQGLQSSTGELFF.

The chain combines TRBV28 with TRBJ1-4; D possibly corresponds to TRBD1 (5 bases). Germline CDR1 MDHEN, CDR2 SYDVKM. Trimming cost V 5 bases and J 11 bases, with 15 bases left between them. This CDR3 has 13 amino acids. The CDR3 sequence: CASSSGPEGKLFF. For the CDR3, the DNA is TGTGCCAGCAGTAGCGGTCCGGAGGGGAAACTGTTTTTT.

The V gene is TRBV27, the J gene TRBJ1-1; 10 positions match TRBD1. The CDR3 spans 15 residues. Per the germline V gene, CDR1 is MNHEY and CDR2 is SMNVEV (reference sequence). J lost 4 bases, V lost 8 bases, and 10 bases had no gene match. CDR3 sequence reads: CASSMTGGAPTEAFF. The CDR3 nucleotides read TGTGCCAGCTCGATGACAGGGGGCGCGCCCACTGAAGCTTTCTTT.

CDR3 nucleotides: TGTGCCAGCAGCTTAAGTCGGGGGTACACTGAAGCTTTCTTT. It encodes CASSLSRGYTEAFF. V is TRBV7-2 and J is TRBJ1-1; D possibly corresponds to TRBD1 (5 bases). Trimming cost V 2 bases and J 3 bases, with 10 bases left between them. Looked up from germline, CDR1 is SGHTA and CDR2 is FQGNSA. The CDR3 covers 14 residues.

By proportion, this clone is medium-sized. The chain has TRBV6-6 and TRBJ2-7; 7 nucleotides agree with TRBD1. J gave up 4 bases and V 2 bases, and 8 bases lay outside the gene matches. CDR1 is MNHNY, CDR2 SVGAGI, per germline (reference sequence). The CDR3 loop spans 15 amino acids. DNA for the CDR3: TGTGCCAGCAGTTACGGGTCGGGGACAGCTTACGAGCAGTACTTC. Its protein is CASSYGSGTAYEQYF.

This rearrangement joins TRBV7-2 to TRBJ2-7; weak D call: TRBD2 (6 bases). The CDR3 runs 13 residues. CDR1 is SGHTA and CDR2 is FQGNSA in the germline V gene. V was shortened by 3 bases and J by 3 bases, with 9 bases between the two germline ends. The CDR3 coding sequence is TGTGCCAGCAGCTTCAGCGGGTTCTACGAGCAGTACTTC. Encoded protein: CASSFSGFYEQYF.

The chain couples TRBV10-3 to TRBJ2-3, with 7 bases that match TRBD2. Germline V lookup: CDR1 ENHRY, CDR2 SYGVKD. V lost 0 bases, J lost 11 bases, and 2 bases stayed unmatched. The CDR3 is 12 residues long. In nucleotides, the CDR3 is TGTGCCATCAGTGAGTCGGGGGGGGAGCAGTATTTT. Its protein is CAISESGGEQYF.